One T cell receptor (beta chain) is described in this entry. These data originate in a study of blood T cell repertoires in COVID-19. Background on the study: Collection of acute and convalescent COVID-19 samples took place in the United States, Italy and Spain.

Germline V gives CDR1 MNHEY, CDR2 SVGAGI. With V trimmed by 4 bases and J by 4 bases, 10 bases remained unmatched. The CDR3 consists of 16 residues. Profiled with immunoSEQ multiplex PCR; TCRdb holds only in-frame clones, not every one. The sample lists 150,000 to 190,000 clones, about 85% occurring once. Sequenced: peripheral blood. The receptor's source is a woman between 55 and 75 years old with COVID-19, enrolled during active disease. V usage is TRBV6-5 and J usage is TRBJ1-2; 9 bases match TRBD1. The CDR3 here is CASSSLPGQGRYGYTF. The CDR3 DNA reads TGTGCCAGCAGTTCGCTACCGGGACAGGGTCGCTATGGCTACACCTTC.